The 24 T cell receptor beta chains below were found in one sample sequenced in a study of CD8+ T cells in alopecia areata. Reverse transcription of extracted RNA yielded cDNA, which provided the sequencing template. Assay used: immunoSEQ multiplex PCR; TCRdb lists only in-frame clones, some missing. Among some 160,000 clones listed, less than 65% were seen once. Sequencing was carried out using CD8+ T cells sorted from blood. These receptors all stem from a human donor in good health.

This clone was observed a handful of times. The chain links TRBV7-9 to TRBJ2-7; D is unclear. With 4 bases removed from V and 7 bases from J, the gap between germline ends came to 11 bases. Germline CDR1 and CDR2: SEHNR and FQNEAQ (reference sequence). The CDR3 covers 12 residues. CDR3 residues: CASSSDSIEQYF. The CDR3 region has the DNA TGTGCCAGCAGCTCAGACTCCATAGAGCAGTACTTC.

This sequence joins TRBV6-1 and TRBJ1-2; D is unclear. Germline V gives CDR1 MNHNS, CDR2 SASEGT. This CDR3 spans 10 amino acids. The germline V and J ends were trimmed by 5 bases and 4 bases, with 2 bases remaining between them. CDR3: CASSSYGYTF. The CDR3 DNA follows: TGTGCCAGCAGTAGCTATGGCTACACCTTC.

As DNA, the CDR3 is TGTGCCAGCAGTTCCCGGGGACATCTGAGAGAAAAACTGTTTTTT. Translated: CASSSRGHLREKLFF. The V gene is TRBV27, the J gene TRBJ1-4; D might be TRBD1 (6 bases). This CDR3 region has 15 residues. V lost 4 bases and J 8 bases, leaving 17 bases between the germline ends. Germline-derived CDR1 and CDR2 are MNHEY and SMNVEV (reference sequence).

This clone was observed a few times. The genes are TRBV5-1 and TRBJ2-1; no clear D gene. V lost 1 base and J lost 5, with 7 bases in between. Germline-derived CDR1 and CDR2 are SGHRS and YFSETQ. The CDR3 has 13 residues. The CDR3 nucleotides read TGCGCCAGCAGCTTGTCCCAAAACAATGAGCAGTTCTTC. Protein product: CASSLSQNNEQFF.

There are a few counts of this clone. The gene calls are TRBV7-6 and TRBJ2-7, with D perhaps matching TRBD2 (5 bases). Germline V lookup: CDR1 SGHVS, CDR2 FNYEAQ. The CDR3 has 16 amino acids. V gave up 2 bases and J gave up 4 bases, with 18 bases separating them. CDR3 DNA: TGTGCCAGCAGCTTAAGGAAGGGAAACGGGGTATACGAGCAGTACTTC. Residues: CASSLRKGNGVYEQYF.

The chain employs TRBV27 and TRBJ2-7; D remains ambiguous. Germline V gene data show CDR1 as MNHEY and CDR2 as SMNVEV (reference sequence). The CDR3 consists of 12 residues. V dropped 6 bases and J dropped 3 bases, with 9 bases sitting between them. The CDR3 DNA reads TGTGCCAGCAGACAAACAGACTACGAGCAGTACTTC. Amino acids: CASRQTDYEQYF.

V is TRBV23-1 and J is TRBJ2-7; 10 bases line up with TRBD1. TRBV23-1 belongs to the ORF category, with a function that is uncertain. The trim removed 0 bases at V and 2 bases at J, leaving 22 bases unmatched. This CDR3 spans 22 amino acids. The CDR3 DNA sequence: TGCGCCAGCAGTCAATCTCTTAGAATTCGGATCCCGGACAGGGGGGACCCCTACGAGCAGTACTTC. Amino acid sequence: CASSQSLRIRIPDRGDPYEQYF.

The rearrangement uses TRBV25-1 and TRBJ2-2; D gene ambiguous. CDR3 length: 14 residues. The V gene's germline CDR1 is MGHDK and CDR2 SYGVNS. V lost 4 bases, J lost 1 base, and 7 bases lay in between. Here the CDR3 DNA reads TGTGCCAGCAGTGTGGAGTTGAACACCGGGGAGCTGTTTTTT. Residues: CASSVELNTGELFF.

The rearrangement uses TRBV7-9 and TRBJ1-5; unclear D gene. The CDR3 spans 12 residues. Germline CDR1 is SEHNR and CDR2 is FQNEAQ (reference sequence). Trimming pared 0 bases from V and 6 bases from J, leaving 3 bases between. In nucleotides, the CDR3 is TGTGCCAGCAGCTTAGCAGGTCAGCCCCAGCATTTT. Translated, it gives CASSLAGQPQHF.

This chain links TRBV19 with TRBJ2-1, with 7 bases that match TRBD2. The junction had 9 bases not matched to a gene; V was cut back by 5 bases and J by 8 bases. Germline V gene sequence: CDR1 LNHDA, CDR2 SQIVND (reference sequence). CDR3 length: 14 residues. CDR3 DNA: TGTGCCAGTAGTGAGGGAGGGAGCGGCGATGAGCAGTTCTTC. It codes for CASSEGGSGDEQFF.

As to this clone: Distinct nucleotide sequences in the sample also encode this CDR3. This sequence joins TRBV20-1 and TRBJ2-7; no firm D call. CDR3 length: 11 residues. Germline values: CDR1 DFQATT, CDR2 SNEGSKA (reference sequence). V was shortened by 0 bases and J by 4 bases, with 4 bases between the two germline ends. CDR3 in amino acids: CSARDGYEQYF. The CDR3 bases are TGCAGTGCTAGAGATGGATACGAGCAGTACTTC.

This clone was seen only once. V is TRBV27 and J is TRBJ2-1, with TRBD1 matching 8 bases. Looked up from germline, CDR1 is MNHEY and CDR2 is SMNVEV (reference sequence). With V trimmed by 4 bases and J by 4 bases, 9 bases remained unmatched. The length of the CDR3 is 16 residues. CDR3 in DNA: TGTGCCAGCAGTTGGCAACAGGGGGTCCCTTACAATGAGCAGTTCTTC. Translating gives CASSWQQGVPYNEQFF.

This chain links TRBV27 with TRBJ2-7; D gene unclear. CDR1 is MNHEY and CDR2 is SMNVEV in the germline V gene (reference sequence). V was pared by 3 bases and J by 2 bases, with 8 bases between. The CDR3 extends over 13 amino acids. The CDR3 DNA follows: TGTGCCAGCAGTTTTAACCGAGCCTACGAGCAGTACTTC. Translated: CASSFNRAYEQYF.

The chain couples TRBV13 to TRBJ2-1; 16 bases agree with TRBD2. J gave up 8 bases and V 5 bases, and 12 bases lay outside the gene matches. The CDR3 loop spans 18 amino acids. The germline V gene has CDR1 PRHDT and CDR2 FYEKMQ (reference sequence). The CDR3: CASSPTGTSGRVGDEQFF. The CDR3 bases are TGTGCCAGCAGCCCCACCGGGACTAGCGGGAGGGTTGGGGATGAGCAGTTCTTC.

This clone has more than one count but fewer than ten. The gene calls are TRBV28 and TRBJ2-7; the D gene is possibly TRBD1 (5 bases). The CDR3 length is 13 residues. The germline V and J ends were trimmed by 3 bases and 3 bases, with 9 bases remaining between them. Germline lookup yields CDR1 MDHEN and CDR2 SYDVKM. The CDR3 reads CASSFGRDYEQYF. DNA for the CDR3: TGTGCCAGCAGTTTTGGCAGGGACTACGAGCAGTACTTC. Drawing the rest from reference TRBV28 and TRBJ2-7, the complete variable domain is DVKVTQSSRYLVKRTGEKVFLECVQDMDHENMFWYRQDPGLGLRLIYFSYDVKMKEKGDIPEGYSVSREKKERFSLILESASTNQTSMYLCASSFGRDYEQYFGPGTRLTVT.

The chain joins TRBV6-5 to TRBJ2-2; tentatively, D is TRBD1 (6 bases). Per the germline V gene, CDR1 is MNHEY and CDR2 is SVGAGI. This CDR3 is built from 15 residues. V lost 6 bases and J lost 3, with 14 bases in between. The CDR3 loop reads CASSQTQGYTGELFF. CDR3 bases: TGTGCCAGCAGCCAAACACAGGGTTACACCGGGGAGCTGTTTTTT.

V is TRBV28 and J is TRBJ2-1, with 10 nucleotides matching TRBD1. Unmatched junction bases numbered 4, after V lost 6 bases and J lost 2 bases. The CDR3 runs to 15 residues. Germline values: CDR1 MDHEN, CDR2 SYDVKM. The CDR3 spells CASRDGQGAYNEQFF. CDR3 coding DNA: TGTGCCAGCAGGGATGGACAGGGGGCCTACAATGAGCAGTTCTTC. The whole variable domain, remainder taken from reference TRBV28 and TRBJ2-1, is DVKVTQSSRYLVKRTGEKVFLECVQDMDHENMFWYRQDPGLGLRLIYFSYDVKMKEKGDIPEGYSVSREKKERFSLILESASTNQTSMYLCASRDGQGAYNEQFFGPGTRLTVL.

The rearrangement joins TRBV29-1 to TRBJ1-2; D gene ambiguous. This CDR3 has 12 amino acids. V lost 3 bases and J 8 bases, leaving 13 bases between the germline ends. Germline-derived CDR1 and CDR2 are SQVTM and ANQGSEA. As DNA, the CDR3 is TGCAGCGTTGAGTGGGAGCGGCCGGGCTACACCTTC. Translated: CSVEWERPGYTF.

This sequence joins TRBV9 and TRBJ1-1; D not certain. Germline assignment: CDR1 SGDLS and CDR2 YYNGEE. The ends were cut back, 3 bases at V and 3 bases at J, with 9 bases in the middle. This CDR3 is built from 13 residues. This chain's CDR3 is CASSAGVDTEAFF. The CDR3 DNA reads as TGTGCCAGCAGCGCGGGTGTCGACACTGAAGCTTTCTTT.

The rearrangement links TRBV5-6 to TRBJ2-1; 11 bases are a match to TRBD2. Germline CDR1 SGHDT, CDR2 YYEEEE. The V and J ends lost 3 bases and 1 base, in that order; junction bases with no gene match: 6. The CDR3 spans 17 residues. CDR3 protein: CASSSETSGNSYNEQFF. The DNA for the CDR3 is TGTGCCAGCAGCTCCGAGACTAGCGGGAATTCCTACAATGAGCAGTTCTTC.

The V gene is TRBV28, the J gene TRBJ2-5; 7 bases align to TRBD1. CDR3 size: 15 residues. Germline trimming cut 7 bases from V and 2 bases from J; bases unmatched to any gene: 10. Germline V lookup: CDR1 MDHEN, CDR2 SYDVKM. This CDR3 is CASNERDSKQETQYF. CDR3 nucleotide sequence: TGTGCCAGCAATGAAAGGGACAGCAAACAAGAGACCCAGTACTTC.

CDR3 in amino acids: CASSLRGLVQETQYF. In DNA form, the CDR3 reads TGTGCCAGCAGCTTAAGGGGACTAGTCCAAGAGACCCAGTACTTC. The chain carries TRBV7-8 and TRBJ2-5, with TRBD2 matching 8 bases. This CDR3 region has 15 residues. Looked up from germline, CDR1 is SGHVS and CDR2 is FQNEAQ. Trimming at V came to 2 bases and at J to 1 base, leaving 3 bases not matched to a gene.

The V gene is TRBV27, the J gene TRBJ2-3; no reliable D call. This CDR3 spans 14 amino acids. Germline CDR1 and CDR2: MNHEY and SMNVEV (reference sequence). V was cut by 3 bases and J by 0 bases, with 7 bases left in between. The CDR3 spells CASSFLGSTDTQYF. The CDR3 nucleotides read TGTGCCAGCAGTTTTTTAGGTAGCACAGATACGCAGTATTTT.

The chain combines TRBV29-1 with TRBJ1-2, with D unclear. The V gene lost 0 bases and the J gene lost 6 bases, with 14 bases spanning the gap. The CDR3 is made up of 14 amino acids. The germline V gene encodes CDR1 SQVTM and CDR2 ANQGSEA. In DNA, the CDR3 is TGCAGCGTTGAAGATCTTCCTGGAGGGAATGGCTACACCTTC. Translated: CSVEDLPGGNGYTF.